This paragraph covers one TCR beta chain sequence. Libraries were prepared by immunoSEQ multiplex PCR; TCRdb keeps only in-frame clonotypes and omits some of them. The sample includes 360,000 or so clones, approximately 89% of them seen just once. This specimen comes from a study of Ad26.COV2.S vaccination and SARS-CoV-2 variants. Germline CDR1 and CDR2: MGHRA and YSYEKL. Trimming removed 0 bases at V and 3 bases at J, with 12 bases between. CDR3 length: 15 amino acids. Indicated treatment: 19 received Ad26.COV2.S at low or high dose, single or two shots; roughly 5 received placebo; per-sample allocation not given. All samples were drawn on day 63, counting from the first vaccine or placebo injection.

The starting material was peripheral blood, obtained in a trial of Ad26.COV2.S vaccine versus placebo. This chain joins TRBV4-1 and TRBJ2-7; D is unclear. The receptor's source is a person aged 18-60 years who received the Ad26.COV2.S COVID-19 vaccine or a placebo. CDR3 protein: CASSQDVWRNYEQYF. In DNA, the CDR3 is TGCGCCAGCAGCCAAGATGTCTGGCGGAACTACGAGCAGTACTTC.